This T cell receptor (beta chain) was captured by sequencing in a study of T cell changes during pregnancy in multiple sclerosis. TCRdb keeps only in-frame clones here, not all; method: immunoSEQ multiplex PCR. The sample records about 89,000 clones, about 94% being singletons. The CDR3 loop spans 16 amino acids. Trimming cost V 0 bases and J 10 bases, with 18 bases left between them. Germline CDR1 is KGHSH and CDR2 is LQKENI. This TCR was recovered from a female donor with multiple sclerosis, enrolled in a pregnancy study. The V and J genes are TRBV18 and TRBJ1-4; D might be TRBD1 (5 bases). The source material was peripheral blood, sampled in the third trimester of pregnancy. The CDR3 loop reads CASSPPTGFWDGKLFF. The CDR3 nucleotides read TGTGCCAGCTCACCACCTACAGGCTTCTGGGATGGAAAACTGTTTTTT.